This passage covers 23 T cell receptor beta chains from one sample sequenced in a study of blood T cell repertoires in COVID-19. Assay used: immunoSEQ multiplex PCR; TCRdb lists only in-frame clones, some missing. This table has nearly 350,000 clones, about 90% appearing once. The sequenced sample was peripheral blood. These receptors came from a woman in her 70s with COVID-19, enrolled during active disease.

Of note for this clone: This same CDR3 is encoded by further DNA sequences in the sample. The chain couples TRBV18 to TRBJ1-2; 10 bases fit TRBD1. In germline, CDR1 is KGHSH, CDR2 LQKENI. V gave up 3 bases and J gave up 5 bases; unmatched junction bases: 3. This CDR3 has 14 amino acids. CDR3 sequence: CASSPPGQGYGYTF. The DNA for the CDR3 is TGTGCCAGCTCACCCCCGGGACAGGGGTATGGCTACACCTTC.

The CDR3 bases are TGTGCCAGCAGTTACTCGATCGGAGTGGTTTATAGCAATCAGCCCCAGCATTTT. Translating it yields CASSYSIGVVYSNQPQHF. V gene TRBV6-2 or TRBV6-3 combines with J gene TRBJ1-5, with D unclear. With 0 bases removed from V and 0 bases from J, the gap between germline ends came to 15 bases. Germline-derived CDR1 and CDR2 are MNHEY and SVGEGT. The CDR3 totals 18 residues.

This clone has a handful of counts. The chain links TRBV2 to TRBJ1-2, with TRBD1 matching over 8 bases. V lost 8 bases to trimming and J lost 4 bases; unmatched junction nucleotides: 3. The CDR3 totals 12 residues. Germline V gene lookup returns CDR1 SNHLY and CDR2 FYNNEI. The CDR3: CASSGGGYGYTF. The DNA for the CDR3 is TGTGCCAGCTCAGGGGGCGGCTATGGCTACACCTTC.

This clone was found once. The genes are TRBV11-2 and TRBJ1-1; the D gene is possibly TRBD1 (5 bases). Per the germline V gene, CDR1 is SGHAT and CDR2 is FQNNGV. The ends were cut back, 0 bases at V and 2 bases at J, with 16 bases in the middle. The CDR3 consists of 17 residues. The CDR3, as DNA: TGTGCCAGCAGCTTAGATGATGTTACACAGGCCAACACTGAAGCTTTCTTT. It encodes CASSLDDVTQANTEAFF.

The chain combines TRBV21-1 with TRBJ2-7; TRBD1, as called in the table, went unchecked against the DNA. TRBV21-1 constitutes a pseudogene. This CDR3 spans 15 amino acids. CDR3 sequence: CASSKKDRECYEQYF. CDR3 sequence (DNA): TGTGCCAGCAGCAAAAAGGACAGGGAATGCTACGAGCAGTACTTC.

The CDR3 is CASSPTDSFNYGYTF. Written as DNA, the CDR3 is TGTGCCAGCTCACCCACGGACAGCTTCAACTATGGCTACACCTTC. This chain links TRBV18 with TRBJ1-2; D is possibly TRBD1 (6 bases). The ends were cut back, 3 bases at V and 2 bases at J, with 13 bases in the middle. The germline V gene has CDR1 KGHSH and CDR2 LQKENI. The CDR3 covers 15 residues.

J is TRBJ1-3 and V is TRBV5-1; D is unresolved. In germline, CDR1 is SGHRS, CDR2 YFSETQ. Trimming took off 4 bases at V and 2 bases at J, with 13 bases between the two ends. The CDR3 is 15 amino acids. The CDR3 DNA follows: TGCGCCAGCAGCCACTCCTCCGGGACTGGAAACACCATATATTTT. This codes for CASSHSSGTGNTIYF.

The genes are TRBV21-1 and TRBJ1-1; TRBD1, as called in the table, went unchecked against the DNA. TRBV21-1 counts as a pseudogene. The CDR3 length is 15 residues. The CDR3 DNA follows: TGTGCCAGCAGCAAAAGGACAGGGGAGGACACTGAAGCTTTCTTT. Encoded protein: CASSKRTGEDTEAFF.

CDR3 amino acids: CASSPAGTSGGLTQYF. CDR3 DNA sequence: TGTGCCAGCAGCCCGGCCGGAACTAGCGGGGGGCTTACGCAGTATTTT. The genes are TRBV5-4 and TRBJ2-3, with TRBD2 matching over 12 bases. The CDR3 consists of 16 residues. V shed 4 bases, J shed 8 bases, and the junction held 11 bases outside the gene matches. Germline loops: CDR1 SGHNT, CDR2 YYREEE (reference sequence).

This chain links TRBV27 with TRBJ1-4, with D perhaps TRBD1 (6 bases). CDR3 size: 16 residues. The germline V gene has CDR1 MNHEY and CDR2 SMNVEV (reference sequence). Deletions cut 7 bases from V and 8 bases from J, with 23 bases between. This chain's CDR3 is CASTSALYRAGEKLFF. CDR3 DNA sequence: TGTGCCAGCACCTCTGCCTTATACAGGGCAGGGGAAAAACTGTTTTTT.

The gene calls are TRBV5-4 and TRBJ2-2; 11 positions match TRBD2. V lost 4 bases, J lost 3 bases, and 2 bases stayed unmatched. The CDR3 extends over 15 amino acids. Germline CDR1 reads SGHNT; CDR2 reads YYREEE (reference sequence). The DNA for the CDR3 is TGTGCCAGCAGCCCGGGACTAGCGGACACCGGGGAGCTGTTTTTT. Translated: CASSPGLADTGELFF.

CDR3 in amino acids: CASRPPGGGVNYGYTF. The CDR3 bases are TGTGCAAGTCGCCCCCCGGGCGGGGGCGTAAACTATGGCTACACCTTC. The chain is built from TRBV12-2 and TRBJ1-2. TRBV12-2 is tagged as a pseudogene. The CDR3 runs 16 residues.

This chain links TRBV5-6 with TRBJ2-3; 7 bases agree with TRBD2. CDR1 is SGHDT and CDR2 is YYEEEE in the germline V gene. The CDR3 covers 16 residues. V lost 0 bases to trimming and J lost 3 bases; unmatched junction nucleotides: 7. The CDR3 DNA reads TGTGCCAGCAGCTTGGGAGGCGGGGGTCGAACAGATACGCAGTATTTT. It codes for CASSLGGGGRTDTQYF.

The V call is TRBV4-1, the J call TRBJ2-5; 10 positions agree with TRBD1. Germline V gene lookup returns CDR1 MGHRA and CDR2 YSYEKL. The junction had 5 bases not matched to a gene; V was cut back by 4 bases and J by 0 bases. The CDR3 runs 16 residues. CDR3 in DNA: TGCGCCAGCAGCCTCCGGACAGGGGGTGACCAAGAGACCCAGTACTTC. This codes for CASSLRTGGDQETQYF.

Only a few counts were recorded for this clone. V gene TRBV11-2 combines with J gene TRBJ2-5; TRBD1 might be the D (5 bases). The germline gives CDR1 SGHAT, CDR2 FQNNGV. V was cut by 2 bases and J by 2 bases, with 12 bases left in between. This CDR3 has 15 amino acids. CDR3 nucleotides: TGTGCCAGCAGCTTATCAGCAGGGTCACAAGAGACCCAGTACTTC. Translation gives CASSLSAGSQETQYF.

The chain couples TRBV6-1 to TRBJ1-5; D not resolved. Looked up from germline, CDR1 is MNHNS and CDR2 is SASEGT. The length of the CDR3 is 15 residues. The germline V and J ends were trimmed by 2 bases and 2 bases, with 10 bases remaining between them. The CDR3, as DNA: TGTGCCAGCAGTGAAATGGTCACGGGCAATCAGCCCCAGCATTTT. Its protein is CASSEMVTGNQPQHF.

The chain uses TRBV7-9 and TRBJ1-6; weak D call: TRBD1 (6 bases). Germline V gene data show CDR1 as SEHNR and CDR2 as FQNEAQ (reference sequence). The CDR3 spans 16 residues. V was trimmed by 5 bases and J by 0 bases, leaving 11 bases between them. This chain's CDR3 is CASSRGQSSYNSPLHF. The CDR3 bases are TGTGCCAGCAGCCGAGGACAGAGCTCCTATAATTCACCCCTCCACTTT. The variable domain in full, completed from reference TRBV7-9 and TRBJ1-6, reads DTGVSQNPRHKITKRGQNVTFRCDPISEHNRLYWYRQTLGQGPEFLTYFQNEAQLEKSRLLSDRFSAERPKGSFSTLEIQRTEQGDSAMYLCASSRGQSSYNSPLHFGNGTRLTVT.

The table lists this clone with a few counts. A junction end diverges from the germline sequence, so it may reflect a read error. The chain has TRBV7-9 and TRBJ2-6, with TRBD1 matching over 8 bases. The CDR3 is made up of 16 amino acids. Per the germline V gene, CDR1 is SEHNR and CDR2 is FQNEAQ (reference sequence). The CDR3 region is CASTLLRGPGANVLTF. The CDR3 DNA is TGTGCCAGCACCTTACTCAGGGGGCCTGGGGCCAACGTCCTGACTTTC.

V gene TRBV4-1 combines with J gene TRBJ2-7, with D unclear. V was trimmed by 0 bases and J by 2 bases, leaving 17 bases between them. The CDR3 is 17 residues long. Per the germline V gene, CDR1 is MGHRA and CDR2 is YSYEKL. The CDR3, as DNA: TGCGCCAGCAGCCAAGATAGTAGGCCTGACCTAGCCTACGAGCAGTACTTC. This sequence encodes CASSQDSRPDLAYEQYF.

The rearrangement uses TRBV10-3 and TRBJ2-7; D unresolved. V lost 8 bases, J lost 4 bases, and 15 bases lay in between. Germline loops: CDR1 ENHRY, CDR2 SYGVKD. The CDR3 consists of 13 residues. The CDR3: CAIDDGAFYEQYF. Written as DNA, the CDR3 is TGTGCCATCGATGACGGAGCATTTTACGAGCAGTACTTC.

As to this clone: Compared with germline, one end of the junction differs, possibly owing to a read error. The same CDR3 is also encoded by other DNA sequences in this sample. The CDR3 region has the DNA TGTGCCAGCAGCTTGAAACCAGACACCGAAGCTTTCTTT. Protein product: CASSLKPDTEAFF. The chain uses TRBV5-6 and TRBJ1-1, with D uncertain. The CDR3 length is 13 residues. Germline V CDR1 and CDR2: SGHDT, YYEEEE.

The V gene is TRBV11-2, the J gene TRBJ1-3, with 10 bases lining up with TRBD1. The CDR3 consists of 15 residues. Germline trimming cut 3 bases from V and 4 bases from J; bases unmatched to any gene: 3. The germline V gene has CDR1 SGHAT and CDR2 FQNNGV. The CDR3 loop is CASSFGTGAGNTIYF. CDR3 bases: TGTGCCAGCAGCTTTGGGACAGGGGCAGGAAACACCATATATTTT.

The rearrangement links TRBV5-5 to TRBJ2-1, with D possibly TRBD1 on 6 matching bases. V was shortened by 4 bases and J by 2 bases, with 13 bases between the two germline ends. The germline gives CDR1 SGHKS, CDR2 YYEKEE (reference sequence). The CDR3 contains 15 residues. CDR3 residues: CASSRAQGTYNEQFF. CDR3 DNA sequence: TGTGCCAGCAGCCGGGCACAGGGCACCTACAATGAGCAGTTCTTC.